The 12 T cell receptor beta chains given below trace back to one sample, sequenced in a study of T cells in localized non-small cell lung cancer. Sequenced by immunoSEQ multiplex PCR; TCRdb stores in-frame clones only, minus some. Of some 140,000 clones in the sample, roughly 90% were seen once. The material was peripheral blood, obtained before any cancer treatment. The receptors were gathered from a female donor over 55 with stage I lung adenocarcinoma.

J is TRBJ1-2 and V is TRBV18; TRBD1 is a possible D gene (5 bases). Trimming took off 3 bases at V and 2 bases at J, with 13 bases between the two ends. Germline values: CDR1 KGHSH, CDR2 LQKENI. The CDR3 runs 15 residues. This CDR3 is CASSPLQDLNYGYTF. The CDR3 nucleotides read TGTGCCAGCTCACCCTTACAGGATCTCAACTATGGCTACACCTTC.

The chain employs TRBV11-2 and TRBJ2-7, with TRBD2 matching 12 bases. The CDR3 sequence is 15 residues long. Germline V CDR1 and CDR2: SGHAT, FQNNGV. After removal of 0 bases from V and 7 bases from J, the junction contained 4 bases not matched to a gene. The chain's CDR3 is CASSLDLAGGREQYF. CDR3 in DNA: TGTGCCAGCAGCTTAGATCTAGCGGGAGGGAGGGAGCAGTACTTC.

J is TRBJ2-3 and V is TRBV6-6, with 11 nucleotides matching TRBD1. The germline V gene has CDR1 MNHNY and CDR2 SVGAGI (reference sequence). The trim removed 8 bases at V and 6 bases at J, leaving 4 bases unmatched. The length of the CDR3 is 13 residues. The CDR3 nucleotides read TGTGCCAGCGGGACAGGGGGTCCGGATACGCAGTATTTT. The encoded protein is CASGTGGPDTQYF.

CDR3: CASSPLDGVSHSYEQYF. In nucleotides, the CDR3 is TGTGCCAGCTCACCATTAGACGGCGTCTCACATTCCTACGAGCAGTACTTC. The V gene is TRBV18, the J gene TRBJ2-7; D is unresolved. The CDR3 runs to 17 residues. V was cut by 2 bases and J by 1 base, with 18 bases left in between. CDR1 KGHSH and CDR2 LQKENI come from the germline V gene.

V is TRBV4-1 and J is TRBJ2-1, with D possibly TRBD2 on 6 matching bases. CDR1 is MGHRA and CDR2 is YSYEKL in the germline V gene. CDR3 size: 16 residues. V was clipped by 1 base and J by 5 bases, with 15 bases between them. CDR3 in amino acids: CASSQGLSGRNNEQFF. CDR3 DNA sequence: TGCGCCAGCAGCCAAGGCCTTAGCGGACGGAACAATGAGCAGTTCTTC.

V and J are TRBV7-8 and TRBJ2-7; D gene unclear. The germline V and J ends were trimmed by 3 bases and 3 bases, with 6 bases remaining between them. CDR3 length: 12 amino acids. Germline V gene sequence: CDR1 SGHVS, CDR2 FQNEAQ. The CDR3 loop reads CASSFSDYEQYF. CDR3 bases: TGTGCCAGCAGCTTTTCCGACTACGAGCAGTACTTC.

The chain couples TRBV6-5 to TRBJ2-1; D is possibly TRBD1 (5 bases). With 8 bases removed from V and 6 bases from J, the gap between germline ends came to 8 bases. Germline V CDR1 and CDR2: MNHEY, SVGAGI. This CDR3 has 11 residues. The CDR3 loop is CASFRGNEQFF. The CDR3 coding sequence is TGTGCCAGCTTTAGGGGCAATGAGCAGTTCTTC.

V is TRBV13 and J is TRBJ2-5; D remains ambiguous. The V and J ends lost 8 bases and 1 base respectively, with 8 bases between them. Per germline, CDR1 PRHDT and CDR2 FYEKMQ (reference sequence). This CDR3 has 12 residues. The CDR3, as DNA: TGTGCCAGCGGTGGAGTCCAAGAGACCCAGTACTTC. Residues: CASGGVQETQYF.

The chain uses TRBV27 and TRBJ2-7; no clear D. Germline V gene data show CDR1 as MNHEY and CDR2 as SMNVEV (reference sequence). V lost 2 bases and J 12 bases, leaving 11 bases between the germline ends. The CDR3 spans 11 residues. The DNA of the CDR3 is TGTGCCAGCAGTTTACCCCCCCTTATGTACTTC. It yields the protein CASSLPPLMYF.

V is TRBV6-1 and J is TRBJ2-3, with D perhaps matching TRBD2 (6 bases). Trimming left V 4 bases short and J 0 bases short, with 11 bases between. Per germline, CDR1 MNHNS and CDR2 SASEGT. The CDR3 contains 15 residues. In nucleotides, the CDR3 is TGTGCCAGCAGTGGACGGGAGTCGAGCACAGATACGCAGTATTTT. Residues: CASSGRESSTDTQYF.

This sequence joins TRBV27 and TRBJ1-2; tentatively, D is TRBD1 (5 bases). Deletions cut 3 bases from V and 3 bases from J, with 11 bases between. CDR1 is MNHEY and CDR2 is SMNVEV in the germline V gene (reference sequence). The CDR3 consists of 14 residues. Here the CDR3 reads CASSFRDRDYGYTF. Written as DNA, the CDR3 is TGTGCCAGCAGTTTTCGGGACCGCGACTATGGCTACACCTTC.

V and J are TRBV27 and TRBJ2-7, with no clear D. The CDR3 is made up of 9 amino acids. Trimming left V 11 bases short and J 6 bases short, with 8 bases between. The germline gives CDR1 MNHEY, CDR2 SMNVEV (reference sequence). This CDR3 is CARRSEQYF. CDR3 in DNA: TGTGCCCGCCGGTCCGAGCAGTACTTC.